This T cell receptor beta chain was identified during a study of cytomegalovirus exposure and HLA in healthy donors. The study, taken as a whole, reports: The study designated fewer than 200 TCR beta chains cytomegalovirus-associated.

In the case of this clone: Its target is unknown.

With 60 Vbeta and 13 Jbeta primers, the PCR was carried out. Assay: immunoSEQ multiplex PCR; the TCRdb copy retains only in-frame clones and omits some. The sample has under 110,000 clones; about 75% are singletons. Trimming removed 1 base from V and 4 bases from J, with 8 bases in between. CDR1 and CDR2 from the germline V gene are SNHLY and FYNNEI. The CDR3 consists of 13 residues. V and J are TRBV2 and TRBJ2-7; D call uncertain. The receptor's source is a man aged 50 to 59 in good health and CMV-seronegative. The sequenced material came from PBMCs. CDR3 protein: CASSEGTRYEQYF. Here the CDR3 DNA reads TGTGCCAGCAGTGAAGGTACTCGGTACGAGCAGTACTTC.